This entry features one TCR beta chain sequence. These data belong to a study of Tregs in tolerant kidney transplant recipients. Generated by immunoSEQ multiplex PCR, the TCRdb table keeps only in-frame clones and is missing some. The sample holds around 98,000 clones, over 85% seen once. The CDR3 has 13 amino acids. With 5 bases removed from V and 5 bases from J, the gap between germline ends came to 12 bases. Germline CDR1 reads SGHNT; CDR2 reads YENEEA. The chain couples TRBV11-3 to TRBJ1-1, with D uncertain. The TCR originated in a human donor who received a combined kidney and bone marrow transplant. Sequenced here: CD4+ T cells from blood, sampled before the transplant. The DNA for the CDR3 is TGTGCCAGCAGCCTCTCGGAGGATACTGAAGCTTTCTTT. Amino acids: CASSLSEDTEAFF.